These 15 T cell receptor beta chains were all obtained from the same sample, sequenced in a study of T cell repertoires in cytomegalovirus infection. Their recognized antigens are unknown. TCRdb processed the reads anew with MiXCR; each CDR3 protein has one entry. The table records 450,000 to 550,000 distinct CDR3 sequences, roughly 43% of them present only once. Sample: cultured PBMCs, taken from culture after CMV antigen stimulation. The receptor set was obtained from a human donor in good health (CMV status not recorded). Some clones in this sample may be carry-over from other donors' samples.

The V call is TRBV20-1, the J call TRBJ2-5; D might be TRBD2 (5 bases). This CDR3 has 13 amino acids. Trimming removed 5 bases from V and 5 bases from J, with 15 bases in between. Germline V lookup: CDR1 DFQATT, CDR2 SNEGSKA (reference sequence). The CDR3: CSAVPGGRETQYF. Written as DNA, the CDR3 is TGCAGTGCTGTCCCAGGCGGGCGGGAGACCCAGTACTTC.

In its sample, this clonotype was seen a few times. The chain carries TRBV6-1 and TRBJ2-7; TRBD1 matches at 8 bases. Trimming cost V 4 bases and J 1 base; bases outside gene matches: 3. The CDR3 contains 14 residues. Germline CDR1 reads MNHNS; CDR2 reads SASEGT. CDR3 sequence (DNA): TGTGCCAGCAGTGCTACAGGGGGATCCTACGAGCAGTACTTC. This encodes CASSATGGSYEQYF.

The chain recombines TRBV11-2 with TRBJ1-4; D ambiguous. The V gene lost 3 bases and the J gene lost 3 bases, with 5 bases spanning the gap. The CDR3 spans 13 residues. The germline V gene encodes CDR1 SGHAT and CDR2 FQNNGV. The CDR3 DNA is TGTGCCAGCAGCTTTGCGCCTAATGAAAAACTGTTTTTT. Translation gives CASSFAPNEKLFF.

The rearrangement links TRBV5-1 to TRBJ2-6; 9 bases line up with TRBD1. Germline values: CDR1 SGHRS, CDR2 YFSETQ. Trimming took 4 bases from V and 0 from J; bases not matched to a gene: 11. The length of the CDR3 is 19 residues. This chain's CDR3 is CASSQTMDRGFSGANVLTF. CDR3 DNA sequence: TGCGCCAGCAGCCAGACGATGGACAGGGGTTTCTCTGGGGCCAACGTCCTGACTTTC.

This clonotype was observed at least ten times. The CDR3 nucleotides read TGTGCCAGCAGTTTCGACAGGTCCTACGAGCAGTACTTC. As protein: CASSFDRSYEQYF. The V and J genes are TRBV7-2 and TRBJ2-7; D may be TRBD1 (6 bases). Germline V gives CDR1 SGHTA, CDR2 FQGNSA. Trimming removed 6 bases from V and 1 base from J, with 10 bases in between. CDR3 size: 13 residues.

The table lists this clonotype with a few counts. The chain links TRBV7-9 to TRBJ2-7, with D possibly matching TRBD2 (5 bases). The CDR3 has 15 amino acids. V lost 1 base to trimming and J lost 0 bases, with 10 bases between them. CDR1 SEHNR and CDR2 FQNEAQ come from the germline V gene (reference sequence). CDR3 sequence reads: CASSLGWENSYEQYF. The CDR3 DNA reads TGTGCCAGCAGCTTAGGTTGGGAGAACTCCTACGAGCAGTACTTC.

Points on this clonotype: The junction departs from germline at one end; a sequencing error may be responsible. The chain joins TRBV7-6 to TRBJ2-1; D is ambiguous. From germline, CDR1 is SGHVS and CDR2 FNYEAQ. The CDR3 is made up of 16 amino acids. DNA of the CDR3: TGTGCCAGCAGCCCGACGGGCCTCCCCCTAAGCAATGAGCAGTCCTTC. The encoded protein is CASSPTGLPLSNEQSF.

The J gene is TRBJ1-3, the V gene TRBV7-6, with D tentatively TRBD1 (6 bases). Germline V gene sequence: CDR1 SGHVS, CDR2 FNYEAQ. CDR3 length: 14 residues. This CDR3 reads CVPPPGGGGNTIYF. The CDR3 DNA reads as TGTGTCCCGCCCCCGGGGGGCGGTGGAAACACCATATATTTT.

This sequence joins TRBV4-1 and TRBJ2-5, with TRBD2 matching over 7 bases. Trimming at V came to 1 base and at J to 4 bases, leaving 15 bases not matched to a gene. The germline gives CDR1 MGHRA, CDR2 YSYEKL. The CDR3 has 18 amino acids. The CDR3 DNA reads TGCGCCAGCAGCCAAGCCCCCTTACTAGAGGGAGGGCCAGAGACCCAGTACTTC. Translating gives CASSQAPLLEGGPETQYF.

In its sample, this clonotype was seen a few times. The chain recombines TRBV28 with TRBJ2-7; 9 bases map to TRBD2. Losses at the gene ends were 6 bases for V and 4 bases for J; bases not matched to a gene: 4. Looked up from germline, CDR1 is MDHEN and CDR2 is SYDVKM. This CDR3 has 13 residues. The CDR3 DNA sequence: TGTGCCAGCAGACTAGCGGGTTTTTACGAGCAGTACTTC. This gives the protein CASRLAGFYEQYF.

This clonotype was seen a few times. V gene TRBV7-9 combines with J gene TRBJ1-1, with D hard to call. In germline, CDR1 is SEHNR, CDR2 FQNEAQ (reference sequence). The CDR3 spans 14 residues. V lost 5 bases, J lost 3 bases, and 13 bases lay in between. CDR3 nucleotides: TGTGCCAGCAGCCCAGGTACTACGGACACTGAAGCTTTCTTT. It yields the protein CASSPGTTDTEAFF. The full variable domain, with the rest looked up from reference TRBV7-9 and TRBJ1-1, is DTGVSQNPRHKITKRGQNVTFRCDPISEHNRLYWYRQTLGQGPEFLTYFQNEAQLEKSRLLSDRFSAERPKGSFSTLEIQRTEQGDSAMYLCASSPGTTDTEAFFGQGTRLTVV.

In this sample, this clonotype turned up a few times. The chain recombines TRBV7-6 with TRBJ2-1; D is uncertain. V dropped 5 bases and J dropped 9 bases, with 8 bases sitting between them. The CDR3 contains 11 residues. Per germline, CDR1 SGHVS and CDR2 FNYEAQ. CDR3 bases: TGTGCCAGCAGCCCCGTAGGTGAGCAGTTCTTC. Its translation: CASSPVGEQFF. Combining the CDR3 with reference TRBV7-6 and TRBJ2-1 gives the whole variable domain GAGVSQSPRYKVTKRGQDVALRCDPISGHVSLYWYRQALGQGPEFLTYFNYEAQQDKSGLPNDRFSAERPEGSISTLTIQRTEQRDSAMYRCASSPVGEQFFGPGTRLTVL.

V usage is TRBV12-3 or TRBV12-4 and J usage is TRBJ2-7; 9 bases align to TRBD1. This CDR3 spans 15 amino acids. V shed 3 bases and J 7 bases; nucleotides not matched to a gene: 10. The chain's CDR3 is CASSFGETGGGEQYF. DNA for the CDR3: TGTGCCAGCAGTTTCGGAGAGACAGGGGGGGGGGAGCAGTACTTC.

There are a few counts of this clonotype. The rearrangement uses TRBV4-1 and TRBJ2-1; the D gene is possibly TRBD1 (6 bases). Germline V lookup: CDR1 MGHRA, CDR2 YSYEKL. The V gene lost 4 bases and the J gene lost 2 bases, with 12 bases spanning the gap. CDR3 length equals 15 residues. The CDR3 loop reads CASSRDRSPYNEQFF. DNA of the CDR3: TGCGCCAGCAGCCGTGACAGGTCCCCCTACAATGAGCAGTTCTTC.

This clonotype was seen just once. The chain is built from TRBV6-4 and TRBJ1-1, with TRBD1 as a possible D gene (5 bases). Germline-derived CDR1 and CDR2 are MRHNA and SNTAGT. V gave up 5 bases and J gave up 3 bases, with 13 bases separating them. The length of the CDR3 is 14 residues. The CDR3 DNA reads TGTGCCAGCAGTCAGAGGTTAGGGGACACTGAAGCTTTCTTT. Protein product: CASSQRLGDTEAFF.